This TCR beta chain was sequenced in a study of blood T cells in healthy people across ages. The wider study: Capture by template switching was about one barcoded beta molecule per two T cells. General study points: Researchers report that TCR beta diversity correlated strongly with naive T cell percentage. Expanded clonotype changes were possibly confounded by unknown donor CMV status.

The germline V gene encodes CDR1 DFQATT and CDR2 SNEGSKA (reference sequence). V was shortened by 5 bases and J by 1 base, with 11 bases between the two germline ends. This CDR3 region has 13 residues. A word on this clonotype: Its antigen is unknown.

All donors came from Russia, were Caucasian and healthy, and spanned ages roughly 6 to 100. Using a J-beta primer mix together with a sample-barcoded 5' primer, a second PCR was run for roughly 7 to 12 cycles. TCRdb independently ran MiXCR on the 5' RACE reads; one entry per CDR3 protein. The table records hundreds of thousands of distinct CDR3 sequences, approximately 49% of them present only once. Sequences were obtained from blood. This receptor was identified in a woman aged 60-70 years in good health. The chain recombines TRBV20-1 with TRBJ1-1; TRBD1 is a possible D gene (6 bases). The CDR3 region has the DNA TGCAGTGCTGGGGACATAACGAACACTGAAGCTTTCTTT. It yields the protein CSAGDITNTEAFF.